The clone carrying this T cell receptor beta chain was observed a single time. This record comes from a study of T cell changes during pregnancy in multiple sclerosis. Profiling relied on immunoSEQ multiplex PCR, and the TCRdb table lists in-frame clones only, not all of them. The data contain tens of thousands of clones, about 94% of them singletons. Germline V CDR1 and CDR2: SNHLY, FYNNEI. The CDR3 has 18 residues. After removal of 5 bases from V and 5 bases from J, the junction contained 16 bases not matched to a gene. This chain uses TRBV2 with TRBJ2-3; 10 bases line up with TRBD2. This sequence originates from a female donor in good health, enrolled as a control in a pregnancy study. The material sequenced was peripheral blood, taken in the second trimester of pregnancy. CDR3 in DNA: TGTGCCAGCAGTCCCCCCGGGACTAGCGACCCGCAAGTAGATACGCAGTATTTT. Translating gives CASSPPGTSDPQVDTQYF.